These 20 T cell receptor beta chains share one sample of origin, sequenced in a study of T cells in Graves' hyperthyroidism and ophthalmopathy. Amplification targeted TCR beta CDR3 regions from RNA transcripts. TCR CDR3 regions were first amplified by RT-PCR with HTBI primers. One entry per CDR3 protein results from TCRdb running MiXCR on the multiplex PCR reads. The sample yields about 560,000 distinct CDR3 sequences, 46% seen once. The sequenced material came from peripheral blood or thyroid tissue (not recorded which). The receptors here all came from a woman younger than 35 with Graves' hyperthyroidism.

Many counts were recorded for this clonotype. A junction end diverges from the germline sequence, so it may reflect a read error. V usage is TRBV7-2 and J usage is TRBJ1-6; 10 bases agree with TRBD1. This CDR3 has 14 amino acids. Germline CDR1 SGHTA, CDR2 FQGNSA. The CDR3 DNA is TGCGCCAGCAGCCAGGGACAGGGGAGCTCACCCCTCCACTTT. Translating gives CASSQGQGSSPLHF.

The chain combines TRBV7-9 with TRBJ2-7; a weak D match, TRBD1 (5 bases). Germline CDR1 SEHNR, CDR2 FQNEAQ (reference sequence). Trimming took 0 bases from V and 0 from J, leaving 12 bases between them. CDR3 length: 16 residues. In nucleotides, the CDR3 is TGTGCCAGCAGCTTAGCAGCAGGGTCCTACTCCTACGAGCAGTACTTC. Protein: CASSLAAGSYSYEQYF.

A few counts support this clonotype. V is TRBV6-6 and J is TRBJ2-7; 11 nucleotides line up with TRBD2. The CDR3 has 14 residues. Germline CDR1 reads MNHNY; CDR2 reads SVGAGI (reference sequence). V lost 6 bases to trimming and J lost 0 bases; unmatched junction nucleotides: 1. CDR3 coding DNA: TGTGCCAGCAGGGGACTAGCGGTCTCCTACGAGCAGTACTTC. Amino acids: CASRGLAVSYEQYF.

The chain carries TRBV10-3 and TRBJ2-7, with D perhaps matching TRBD2 (6 bases). The CDR3 contains 18 residues. V shed 0 bases and J shed 3 bases, with 21 bases lying between them. CDR1 is ENHRY and CDR2 is SYGVKD in the germline V gene. The CDR3 reads CAISESRGGGALYYEQYF. CDR3 nucleotides: TGTGCCATCAGTGAGTCGAGGGGAGGAGGGGCTCTCTACTACGAGCAGTACTTC.

A note on this clonotype: One base away lies a much larger clone, so this may be a sequencing read error. The chain uses TRBV7-2 and TRBJ1-1; D is unresolved. This CDR3 region has 13 residues. V lost 8 bases to trimming and J lost 6 bases, with 16 bases between them. Per the germline V gene, CDR1 is SGHTA and CDR2 is FQGNSA. This CDR3 is CASLPPVGPEAFF. The CDR3 DNA reads as TGTGCCAGCCTCCCTCCGGTGGGCCCTGAAGCTTTCTTT.

The rearrangement uses TRBV29-1 and TRBJ2-2, with D perhaps matching TRBD2 (5 bases). Per germline, CDR1 SQVTM and CDR2 ANQGSEA. The V gene lost 6 bases and the J gene lost 0 bases, with 14 bases spanning the gap. The CDR3 consists of 15 residues. CDR3 in DNA: TGCAGCGTCCCTACGCCCGGGACGAACACCGGGGAGCTGTTTTTT. Residues: CSVPTPGTNTGELFF.

Comment on this clonotype: A read error is possible here, since a much larger clone lies one base away. This chain connects TRBV6-5 to TRBJ1-5; D not resolved. V was shortened by 6 bases and J by 5 bases, with 2 bases between the two germline ends. The CDR3 length is 10 residues. Germline V gene sequence: CDR1 MNHEY, CDR2 SVGAGI. CDR3: CASRDQPQHF. Written as DNA, the CDR3 is TGTGCCAGCAGGGATCAGCCCCAGCATTTT.

As to this clonotype: It is unclear where the CDR3 begins or ends on the DNA, so no DNA is shown, and the CDR3 is as TCRdb lists it. The chain uses TRBV10-3 and TRBJ2-2; the D segment call TRBD2 is taken from the table without a DNA check. The CDR3 adds up to 16 amino acids, both ends counted. Germline loops: CDR1 ENHRY, CDR2 SYGVKD. The CDR3 is CAISGGSGRTPGSCFF.

This clonotype has a count of ten or more. V and J are TRBV29-1 and TRBJ2-7; D perhaps matches TRBD2 (5 bases). V lost 5 bases to trimming and J lost 2 bases, with 16 bases between them. Germline V lookup: CDR1 SQVTM, CDR2 ANQGSEA. The CDR3 length is 14 residues. As DNA, the CDR3 is TGCAGCGTTCGAAGCATTCCCGGGACCTACGAGCAGTACTTC. This codes for CSVRSIPGTYEQYF.

The chain combines TRBV20-1 with TRBJ1-6; 8 nucleotides line up with TRBD1. Trimming removed 6 bases from V and 5 bases from J; junction bases left unmatched: 9. The CDR3 extends over 15 amino acids. Germline V gene data show CDR1 as DFQATT and CDR2 as SNEGSKA (reference sequence). CDR3 in DNA: TGCAGTGCCCCAGGGACAGGATACAATAATTCACCCCTCCACTTT. Protein product: CSAPGTGYNNSPLHF.

This clonotype was observed a handful of times. This chain joins TRBV7-9 and TRBJ2-5, with 8 bases identical to TRBD1. Trimming took 6 bases from V and 3 from J; bases not matched to a gene: 3. The CDR3 length is 13 residues. Germline CDR1 reads SEHNR; CDR2 reads FQNEAQ (reference sequence). The CDR3 reads CASSGTGEETQYF. The CDR3 bases are TGTGCCAGCAGTGGGACAGGAGAAGAGACCCAGTACTTC.

This clonotype was found many times. The chain joins TRBV10-3 to TRBJ2-2, with 8 bases matching TRBD1. There are 14 residues in the CDR3. Germline-derived CDR1 and CDR2 are ENHRY and SYGVKD. The V gene end was trimmed by 11 bases and the J gene end by 0 bases; junction bases not matched to a gene: 5. CDR3 sequence: CAATGGSNTGELFF. The CDR3 coding sequence is TGTGCCGCAACAGGGGGGTCGAACACCGGGGAGCTGTTTTTT.

The chain is built from TRBV25-1 and TRBJ1-4, with D maybe TRBD1 (5 bases). Germline lookup yields CDR1 MGHDK and CDR2 SYGVNS. Trimming stripped 2 bases from V and 0 bases from J, with 13 bases between. This CDR3 has 17 amino acids. The CDR3 DNA is TGTGCCAGCAGTGAACATACAGGAGGCGCAACTAATGAAAAACTGTTTTTT. Its translation: CASSEHTGGATNEKLFF.

V and J are TRBV12-5 and TRBJ1-5; D not certain. The CDR3 is 14 residues long. Trimming shortened V by 6 bases and J by 5 bases, and 14 bases separated the two germline ends. CDR1 and CDR2 (germline): LGHNT, FRNRAP. CDR3 nucleotides: TGTGCTAGTGGACTTTCGACTACCTATCAGCCCCAGCATTTT. It encodes CASGLSTTYQPQHF.

In this sample, this clonotype turned up many times. The rearrangement uses TRBV29-1 and TRBJ2-5; D is undetermined. This CDR3 is 13 amino acids long. Germline-derived CDR1 and CDR2 are SQVTM and ANQGSEA. Between the trimmed V and J ends, which lost 5 bases and 0 bases, there was a span of 10 bases. The CDR3, as DNA: TGCAGCGTTATAAAGGTGTACCAAGAGACCCAGTACTTC. This encodes CSVIKVYQETQYF.

This clonotype was seen ten or more times. This rearrangement joins TRBV29-1 to TRBJ2-5; 9 bases line up with TRBD2. The CDR3 sequence is 14 residues long. V shed 4 bases, J shed 5 bases, and the junction held 8 bases outside the gene matches. Per germline, CDR1 SQVTM and CDR2 ANQGSEA. DNA of the CDR3: TGCAGCGTTGCAGACTCTAGCGGGATGGAGACCCAGTACTTC. Translated: CSVADSSGMETQYF.

Many counts were recorded for this clonotype. At one end, the junction sequence differs from germline, possibly due to a read error. The chain joins TRBV7-9 to TRBJ2-7; 13 bases align to TRBD2. The length of the CDR3 is 15 residues. Germline V CDR1 and CDR2: SEHNR, FQNEAQ (reference sequence). CDR3 DNA sequence: TGCGCCAGCAGCCTACGGACTAGCGGGAGTTACGAGCAGTACTTC. Its protein is CASSLRTSGSYEQYF.

Many counts were recorded for this clonotype. This chain uses TRBV2 with TRBJ1-1; D gene ambiguous. This CDR3 has 13 amino acids. CDR1 and CDR2 (germline): SNHLY, FYNNEI. The ends were cut back, 5 bases at V and 4 bases at J, with 11 bases in the middle. CDR3 sequence: CASSRAPGTEAFF. The CDR3 bases are TGTGCCAGCAGTCGAGCCCCGGGCACTGAAGCTTTCTTT. Variable domain in full (rest from reference TRBV2 and TRBJ1-1): EPEVTQTPSHQVTQMGQEVILRCVPISNHLYFYWYRQILGQKVEFLVSFYNNEISEKSEIFDDQFSVERPDGSNFTLKIRSTKLEDSAMYFCASSRAPGTEAFFGQGTRLTVV.

The gene calls are TRBV20-1 and TRBJ2-7; D not resolved. V was cut by 1 base and J by 3 bases, with 10 bases left in between. Germline CDR1 DFQATT, CDR2 SNEGSKA (reference sequence). The CDR3 loop spans 13 amino acids. CDR3 region: CSARGVRYYEQYF. DNA for the CDR3: TGCAGTGCTAGAGGGGTCCGGTACTACGAGCAGTACTTC.

This clonotype has more than one count but fewer than ten. The rearrangement uses TRBV2 and TRBJ1-3; D uncertain. The CDR3 loop spans 14 amino acids. Germline values: CDR1 SNHLY, CDR2 FYNNEI. V was pared by 1 base and J by 6 bases, with 10 bases between. The CDR3 bases are TGTGCCAGCAGTGAAGGTTCAGGAGTAAACACCATATATTTT. Amino acids: CASSEGSGVNTIYF.